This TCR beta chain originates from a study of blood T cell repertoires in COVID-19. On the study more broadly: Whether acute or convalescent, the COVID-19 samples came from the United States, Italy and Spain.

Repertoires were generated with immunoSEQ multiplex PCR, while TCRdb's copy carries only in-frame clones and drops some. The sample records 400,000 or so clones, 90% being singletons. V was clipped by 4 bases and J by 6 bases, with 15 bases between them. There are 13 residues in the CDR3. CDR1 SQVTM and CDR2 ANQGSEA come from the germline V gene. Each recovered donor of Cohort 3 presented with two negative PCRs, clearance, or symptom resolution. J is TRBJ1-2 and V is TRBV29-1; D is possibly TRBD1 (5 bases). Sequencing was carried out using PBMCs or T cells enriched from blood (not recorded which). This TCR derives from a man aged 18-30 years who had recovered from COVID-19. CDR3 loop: CSVGTRGSHGYTF. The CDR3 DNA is TGCAGCGTTGGTACGCGGGGCTCACATGGCTACACCTTC.